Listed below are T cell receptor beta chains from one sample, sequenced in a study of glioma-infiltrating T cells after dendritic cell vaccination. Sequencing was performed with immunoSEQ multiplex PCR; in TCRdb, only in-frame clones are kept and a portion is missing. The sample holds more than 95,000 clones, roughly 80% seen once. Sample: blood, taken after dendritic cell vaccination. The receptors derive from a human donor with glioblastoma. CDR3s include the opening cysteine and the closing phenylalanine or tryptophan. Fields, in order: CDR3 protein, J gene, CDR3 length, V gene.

CDR3aa: CASNNKGGQQETQYF
j_gene: TRBJ2-5
len: 15
v_gene: TRBV6-6

CDR3aa: CASSLAVGAGNIQYF
j_gene: TRBJ2-4
len: 15
v_gene: TRBV5-1

CDR3aa: CASSLPSGGSYEQYF
j_gene: TRBJ2-7
len: 15
v_gene: TRBV7-9

CDR3aa: CASRQDPGSYEQYF
j_gene: TRBJ2-7
len: 14
v_gene: TRBV5-4

CDR3aa: CASSFGGGRGDTQYF
j_gene: TRBJ2-3
len: 15
v_gene: TRBV5-1

CDR3aa: CASSSGQGGYGYTF
j_gene: TRBJ1-2
len: 14
v_gene: TRBV5-8

CDR3aa: CASSVTRLAGRTDTQYF
j_gene: TRBJ2-3
len: 17
v_gene: TRBV9

CDR3aa: CASSYSGQVEKLFF
j_gene: TRBJ1-4
len: 14
v_gene: TRBV6-5

CDR3aa: CASKWGVNTEAFF
j_gene: TRBJ1-1
len: 13
v_gene: TRBV19

CDR3aa: CASNSGGIAETQYF
j_gene: TRBJ2-5
len: 14
v_gene: TRBV19

CDR3aa: CASSPGQGATSPLHF
j_gene: TRBJ1-6
len: 15
v_gene: TRBV4-1

CDR3aa: CASSLELAEAFF
j_gene: TRBJ1-1
len: 12
v_gene: TRBV7-9

CDR3aa: CASSESSYEQYF
j_gene: TRBJ2-7
len: 12
v_gene: TRBV2

CDR3aa: CASRFSGTFTEAFF
j_gene: TRBJ1-1
len: 14
v_gene: TRBV10-2

CDR3aa: CASSSAGSQSNEQFF
j_gene: TRBJ2-1
len: 15
v_gene: TRBV27

CDR3aa: CASSTRAGRNTEAFF
j_gene: TRBJ1-1
len: 15
v_gene: TRBV5-8

CDR3aa: CASSPQAPGGTYEQYF
j_gene: TRBJ2-7
len: 16
v_gene: TRBV27

CDR3aa: CASSRDRGYYGYTF
j_gene: TRBJ1-2
len: 14
v_gene: TRBV6-5

CDR3aa: CASSPRTLAGFYNEQFF
j_gene: TRBJ2-1
len: 17
v_gene: TRBV7-9

CDR3aa: CASSVEVGRNYGYTF
j_gene: TRBJ1-2
len: 15
v_gene: TRBV9

CDR3aa: CASSWLGDRGQNEQFF
j_gene: TRBJ2-1
len: 16
v_gene: TRBV5-1

CDR3aa: CAIRGGQSDQPQHF
j_gene: TRBJ1-5
len: 14
v_gene: TRBV10-3

CDR3aa: CASSFGGGEETQYF
j_gene: TRBJ2-5
len: 14
v_gene: TRBV5-1